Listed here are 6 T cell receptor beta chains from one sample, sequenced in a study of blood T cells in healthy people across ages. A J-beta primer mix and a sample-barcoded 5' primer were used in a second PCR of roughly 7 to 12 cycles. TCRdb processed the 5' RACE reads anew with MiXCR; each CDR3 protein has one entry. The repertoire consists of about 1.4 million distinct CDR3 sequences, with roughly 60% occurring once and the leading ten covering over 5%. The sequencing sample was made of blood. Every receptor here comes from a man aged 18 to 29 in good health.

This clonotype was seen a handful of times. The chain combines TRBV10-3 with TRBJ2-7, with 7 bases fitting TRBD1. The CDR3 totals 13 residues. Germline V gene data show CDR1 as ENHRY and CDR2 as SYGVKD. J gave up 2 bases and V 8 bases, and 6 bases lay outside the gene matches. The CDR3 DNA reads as TGTGCCATCCAAACGGGACAGACCTACGAGCAGTACTTC. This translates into CAIQTGQTYEQYF.

Written as DNA, the CDR3 is TGTGCCAGCAGCAACAGGGTAGCCCTTACTTCTTCCTACGAGCAGTACTTC. This translates into CASSNRVALTSSYEQYF. The chain uses TRBV14 and TRBJ2-7, with a tentative D call TRBD1 (6 bases). CDR1 SGHDN and CDR2 FVKESK come from the germline V gene. The CDR3 totals 17 residues. Trimming cost V 5 bases and J 1 base, with 21 bases left between them. The variable domain in full, completed from reference TRBV14 and TRBJ2-7, reads EAGVTQFPSHSVIEKGQTVTLRCDPISGHDNLYWYRRVMGKEIKFLLHFVKESKQDESGMPNNRFLAERTGGTYSTLKVQPAELEDSGVYFCASSNRVALTSSYEQYFGPGTRLTVT.

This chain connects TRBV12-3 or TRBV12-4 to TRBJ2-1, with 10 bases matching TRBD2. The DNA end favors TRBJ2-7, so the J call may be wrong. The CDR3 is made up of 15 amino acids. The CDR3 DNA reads TGTGCCAGCAGTTTGTCAGCGGGAGGGTACAATGAGCAGTACTTC. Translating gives CASSLSAGGYNEQYF.

The CDR3 DNA reads TGTGCCAGCAGCTTATCCCCAGGGAGGGACTATGGCTACACCTTC. Residues: CASSLSPGRDYGYTF. The chain joins TRBV7-9 to TRBJ1-2, with D possibly TRBD1 on 5 matching bases. The V end lost 2 bases, the J end lost 3 bases, and 13 bases lay between the germline ends. The germline CDR1 and CDR2 sequences are SEHNR and FQNEAQ (reference sequence). This CDR3 is built from 15 residues.

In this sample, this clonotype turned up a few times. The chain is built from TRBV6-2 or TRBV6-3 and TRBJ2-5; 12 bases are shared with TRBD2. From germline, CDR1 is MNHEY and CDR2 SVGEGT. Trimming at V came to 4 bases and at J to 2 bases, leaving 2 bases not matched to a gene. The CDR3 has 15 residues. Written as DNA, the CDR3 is TGTGCCAGCAGTTCTACTAGCGGGGGGCAAGAGACCCAGTACTTC. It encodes CASSSTSGGQETQYF.

For the CDR3, the DNA is TGCGCCAGCAGCCCTCCGATGGGGGAGTGGAACAATGAGCAGTTCTTC. This translates into CASSPPMGEWNNEQFF. V and J are TRBV5-1 and TRBJ2-1; tentatively, D is TRBD1 or TRBD2 (5 bases each). CDR3 length: 16 residues. Germline V CDR1 and CDR2: SGHRS, YFSETQ. Trimming pared 4 bases from V and 5 bases from J, leaving 19 bases between.